Listed here are 22 T cell receptor beta chains from one sample, sequenced in a study of technical replicates of blood from a few donors. Clones were sequenced by immunoSEQ multiplex PCR, and TCRdb holds only the in-frame ones, with some missing. This table holds about 91,000 clones, around 90% found once. Sequencing was done on a sample of T cells isolated from PBMCs. The receptors come from a human donor in good health.

The CDR3, as DNA: TGCGCCAGCAGCCAAGACCCGGGTGGCTACACCTTC. Its protein is CASSQDPGGYTF. The gene calls are TRBV4-1 and TRBJ1-2; no firm D call. Germline CDR1 reads MGHRA; CDR2 reads YSYEKL. This CDR3 spans 12 amino acids. The V end was cut by 0 bases, the J end by 7 bases, with 6 bases between.

The chain joins TRBV29-1 to TRBJ2-7; 10 bases match TRBD2. From germline, CDR1 is SQVTM and CDR2 ANQGSEA. Trimming at V came to 4 bases and at J to 0 bases, leaving 3 bases not matched to a gene. This CDR3 contains 14 residues. CDR3 region: CSVGTSGSSYEQYF. The CDR3 DNA reads as TGCAGCGTTGGGACTAGCGGATCCTCCTACGAGCAGTACTTC.

The chain has TRBV18 and TRBJ2-5; 9 bases agree with TRBD2. This CDR3 contains 14 residues. CDR1 and CDR2 from the germline V gene are KGHSH and LQKENI. With V trimmed by 5 bases and J by 5 bases, 6 bases remained unmatched. CDR3 in amino acids: CASSLAGEGETQYF. The CDR3 DNA follows: TGTGCCAGCTCATTAGCGGGAGAGGGTGAGACCCAGTACTTC.

The chain links TRBV5-1 to TRBJ2-5; D remains ambiguous. V lost 0 bases and J lost 2, with 8 bases in between. Germline V gives CDR1 SGHRS, CDR2 YFSETQ. The CDR3 contains 14 residues. CDR3 loop: CASSLGRLQETQYF. The DNA of the CDR3 is TGCGCCAGCAGCTTGGGCAGATTGCAAGAGACCCAGTACTTC.

The CDR3 reads CASSSGHRQETQYF. The CDR3 DNA reads TGCGCCAGCAGCTCGGGACACCGACAAGAGACCCAGTACTTC. This chain connects TRBV5-1 to TRBJ2-5; possible D gene TRBD1, 6 bases. The CDR3 is 14 residues long. The V end was cut by 3 bases, the J end by 2 bases, with 11 bases between. The germline gives CDR1 SGHRS, CDR2 YFSETQ.

This sequence joins TRBV7-9 and TRBJ1-3; TRBD1 is a possible D gene (5 bases). CDR3 length: 15 amino acids. Germline loops: CDR1 SEHNR, CDR2 FQNEAQ (reference sequence). Trimming left V 3 bases short and J 0 bases short, with 9 bases between. In DNA, the CDR3 is TGTGCCAGCAGCTTTGTCAGGGCCTCTGGAAACACCATATATTTT. Encoded protein: CASSFVRASGNTIYF.

This chain joins TRBV11-1 and TRBJ2-7; D gene uncertain. Germline lookup yields CDR1 SGHAT and CDR2 FQDESV (reference sequence). V was cut by 6 bases and J by 4 bases, with 13 bases left in between. This CDR3 spans 13 amino acids. DNA for the CDR3: TGTGCCAGCAGTCCTAGACGGTTGTACGAGCAGTACTTC. Protein sequence: CASSPRRLYEQYF.

The rearrangement uses TRBV4-2 and TRBJ2-1; the D gene is possibly TRBD2 (5 bases). The CDR3 spans 17 residues. V lost 1 base and J 7 bases, leaving 20 bases between the germline ends. In germline, CDR1 is LGHNA, CDR2 YNFKEQ. The CDR3 is CASSQGAAVNLLNEQFF. CDR3 nucleotide sequence: TGTGCCAGCAGCCAAGGTGCAGCGGTAAACCTACTAAATGAGCAGTTCTTC.

The V call is TRBV19, the J call TRBJ1-5; TRBD1 agrees at 8 bases. With V trimmed by 5 bases and J by 2 bases, 11 bases remained unmatched. Germline loops: CDR1 LNHDA, CDR2 SQIVND (reference sequence). This CDR3 has 17 residues. CDR3: CASSLQGALPGNQPQHF. The CDR3 coding sequence is TGTGCCAGTAGTCTGCAGGGGGCGCTTCCAGGCAATCAGCCCCAGCATTTT.

The chain is built from TRBV30 and TRBJ2-7, with D possibly matching TRBD1 (6 bases). Trimming took 4 bases from V and 2 from J, leaving 18 bases between them. CDR3 length equals 15 residues. CDR1 and CDR2 (germline): GTSNPN, SVGIG (reference sequence). CDR3 sequence (DNA): TGTGCCTGGACCCCTTCGAGGAAGGGGGCCTACGAGCAGTACTTC. It encodes CAWTPSRKGAYEQYF. The full variable domain, rest sourced from reference TRBV30 and TRBJ2-7, is SQTIHQWPATLVQPVGSPLSLECTVEGTSNPNLYWYRQAAGRGLQLLFYSVGIGQISSEVPQNLSASRPQDRQFILSSKKLLLSDSGFYLCAWTPSRKGAYEQYFGPGTRLTVT.

J is TRBJ2-5 and V is TRBV4-2; TRBD2 agrees at 9 bases. In germline, CDR1 is LGHNA, CDR2 YNFKEQ. The CDR3 is 17 residues long. V shed 4 bases, J shed 5 bases, and the junction held 14 bases outside the gene matches. CDR3 amino acids: CASSPKGGRVRRETQYF. The DNA for the CDR3 is TGTGCCAGCAGCCCGAAGGGCGGGAGGGTAAGGAGGGAGACCCAGTACTTC.

The rearrangement links TRBV2 to TRBJ1-3; D unclear. CDR1 and CDR2 (germline): SNHLY, FYNNEI. The CDR3 loop spans 14 amino acids. Trimming pared 5 bases from V and 0 bases from J, leaving 8 bases between. CDR3 sequence: CASSLRSSGNTIYF. The CDR3 DNA follows: TGTGCCAGCAGTCTTCGGAGCTCTGGAAACACCATATATTTT.

The V call is TRBV9, the J call TRBJ2-7; a possible D gene is TRBD2 (5 bases). Germline V gene sequence: CDR1 SGDLS, CDR2 YYNGEE. Trimming cost V 3 bases and J 0 bases, with 10 bases left between them. The CDR3 runs to 14 residues. The CDR3 loop reads CASSAQRSSYEQYF. The CDR3, as DNA: TGTGCCAGCAGCGCACAGCGGAGCTCCTACGAGCAGTACTTC.

This chain uses TRBV29-1 with TRBJ1-1; TRBD1 matches at 8 bases. J lost 11 bases, V lost 3 bases, and 8 bases had no gene match. The CDR3 has 12 amino acids. The germline CDR1 and CDR2 sequences are SQVTM and ANQGSEA. Here the CDR3 reads CSVDLDRGYAFF. CDR3 nucleotides: TGCAGCGTTGACCTAGACAGGGGATACGCTTTCTTT.

The V gene is TRBV19, the J gene TRBJ2-1, with a weak D call TRBD2 (5 bases). Germline V lookup: CDR1 LNHDA, CDR2 SQIVND (reference sequence). Trimming cost V 1 base and J 10 bases, with 5 bases left between them. The CDR3 is made up of 11 amino acids. The CDR3 coding sequence is TGTGCCAGTAGTATAGGAGGGGAGCAGTTCTTC. Encoded protein: CASSIGGEQFF.

The rearrangement uses TRBV6-1 and TRBJ2-2, with TRBD1 matching over 7 bases. With V trimmed by 1 base and J by 5 bases, 16 bases remained unmatched. The germline gives CDR1 MNHNS, CDR2 SASEGT. The CDR3 length is 19 residues. The CDR3 is CASSEVLVGTVSPTGELFF. The CDR3 nucleotides are TGTGCCAGCAGTGAAGTCCTCGTAGGGACAGTGAGTCCTACCGGGGAGCTGTTTTTT.

The rearrangement uses TRBV7-8 and TRBJ2-3; possible D gene TRBD2, 5 bases. V lost 1 base, J lost 0 bases, and 8 bases lay in between. The germline gives CDR1 SGHVS, CDR2 FQNEAQ. The CDR3 length is 15 residues. DNA for the CDR3: TGTGCCAGCAGCTTAGGTACGGGAAGCACAGATACGCAGTATTTT. Amino acid sequence: CASSLGTGSTDTQYF.

This clone was detected only once. The CDR3 protein is CASSANRYSFYEQYF. The CDR3 bases are TGTGCCAGCAGCGCCAACAGATATTCTTTCTACGAGCAGTACTTC. The J gene is TRBJ2-7, the V gene TRBV7-2; D call uncertain. Trimming pared 5 bases from V and 3 bases from J, leaving 17 bases between. CDR1 SGHTA and CDR2 FQGNSA come from the germline V gene. The CDR3 spans 15 residues.

This rearrangement joins TRBV27 to TRBJ2-1; TRBD2 matches at 7 bases. The V gene end was trimmed by 0 bases and the J gene end by 7 bases; junction bases not matched to a gene: 12. The CDR3 runs 17 residues. CDR1 is MNHEY, CDR2 SMNVEV, per germline (reference sequence). DNA for the CDR3: TGTGCCAGCAGTTTATCCCCCATCCTAGCGGCTACAAATGAGCAGTTCTTC. Its translation: CASSLSPILAATNEQFF.

This rearrangement joins TRBV5-1 to TRBJ1-4, with a weak D call TRBD1 (6 bases). CDR1 is SGHRS, CDR2 YFSETQ, per germline. The CDR3 consists of 14 residues. V lost 1 base to trimming and J lost 7 bases, with 11 bases between them. In DNA form, the CDR3 reads TGCGCCAGCAGCTTGCAGGGGCTCGCTGAAAAACTGTTTTTT. Translation gives CASSLQGLAEKLFF.

The chain combines TRBV4-1 with TRBJ2-2; 13 nucleotides match TRBD2. The ends lost 5 bases at V and 5 bases at J; junction bases unmatched: 5. CDR1 and CDR2 (germline): MGHRA, YSYEKL. CDR3 size: 16 residues. The CDR3 DNA reads TGCGCCAGCAGCTTAGAGGGACTAGCGGGGACCGGGGAGCTGTTTTTT. It codes for CASSLEGLAGTGELFF.

The chain uses TRBV29-1 and TRBJ2-7; 11 positions agree with TRBD2. The ends lost 4 bases at V and 2 bases at J; junction bases unmatched: 1. Germline V lookup: CDR1 SQVTM, CDR2 ANQGSEA. This CDR3 has 13 amino acids. CDR3 in amino acids: CSVGLAGPYEQYF. CDR3 bases: TGCAGCGTTGGACTAGCGGGACCCTACGAGCAGTACTTC.